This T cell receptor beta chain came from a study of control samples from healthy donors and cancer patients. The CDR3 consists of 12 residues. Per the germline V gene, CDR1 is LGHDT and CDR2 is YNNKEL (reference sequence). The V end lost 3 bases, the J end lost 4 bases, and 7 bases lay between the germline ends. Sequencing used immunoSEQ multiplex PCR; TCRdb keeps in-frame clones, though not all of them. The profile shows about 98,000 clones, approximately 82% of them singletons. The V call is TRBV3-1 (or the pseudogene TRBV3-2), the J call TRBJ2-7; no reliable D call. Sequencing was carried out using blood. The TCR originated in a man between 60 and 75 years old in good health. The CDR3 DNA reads TGTGCCAGCAGCCAGGGCTATTACGAGCAGTACTTC. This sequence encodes CASSQGYYEQYF.